Presented here are 5 T cell receptor beta chains from one specimen sequenced in a study of cytomegalovirus exposure and HLA in healthy donors. The table came from immunoSEQ multiplex PCR; TCRdb's copy has only in-frame clones and leaves some out. The sample contains about 98,000 clones, about 90% of which appear only once. Specimen: PBMCs. The receptors shown here come from a man younger than 35 in good health and CMV-seropositive.

The V call is TRBV9, the J call TRBJ1-2, with D perhaps matching TRBD1 (6 bases). The CDR3 spans 13 residues. The V end lost 3 bases, the J end lost 6 bases, and 12 bases lay between the germline ends. Per germline, CDR1 SGDLS and CDR2 YYNGEE. The DNA of the CDR3 is TGTGCCAGCAGCGGACAGGATCCTCATGGCTACACCTTC. This gives the protein CASSGQDPHGYTF.

The rearrangement links TRBV28 to TRBJ1-1; TRBD1 matches 7 bases. V lost 10 bases and J lost 4; bases outside the gene matches: 12. CDR3 size: 14 residues. Germline V lookup: CDR1 MDHEN, CDR2 SYDVKM. The CDR3, as DNA: TGTGCCACCGGATATACAGGGGTCCTCACTGAAGCTTTCTTT. Translation: CATGYTGVLTEAFF.

V usage is TRBV15 and J usage is TRBJ1-5, with D perhaps matching TRBD1 (6 bases). This CDR3 comprises 16 residues. The V end lost 1 base, the J end lost 0 bases, and 10 bases lay between the germline ends. Per germline, CDR1 LNHNV and CDR2 YYDKDF (reference sequence). The CDR3 loop reads CATSRVQGYSNQPQHF. Here the CDR3 DNA reads TGTGCCACCAGCAGAGTACAGGGTTATAGCAATCAGCCCCAGCATTTT.

This clone was seen only once. V usage is TRBV6-1 and J usage is TRBJ2-1; 8 bases map to TRBD1. This CDR3 comprises 15 residues. Germline V gives CDR1 MNHNS, CDR2 SASEGT. With V trimmed by 6 bases and J by 9 bases, 13 bases remained unmatched. CDR3 loop: CASRDRVSLTSEQFF. The DNA of the CDR3 is TGTGCCAGCAGGGACAGGGTATCCCTTACAAGTGAGCAGTTCTTC.

V and J are TRBV9 and TRBJ1-2, with D hard to call. The CDR3 is 13 amino acids. With 0 bases removed from V and 2 bases from J, the gap between germline ends came to 5 bases. Germline CDR1 SGDLS, CDR2 YYNGEE. The CDR3 DNA sequence: TGTGCCAGCAGCGTAGCTGAGAACTATGGCTACACCTTC. This sequence encodes CASSVAENYGYTF.